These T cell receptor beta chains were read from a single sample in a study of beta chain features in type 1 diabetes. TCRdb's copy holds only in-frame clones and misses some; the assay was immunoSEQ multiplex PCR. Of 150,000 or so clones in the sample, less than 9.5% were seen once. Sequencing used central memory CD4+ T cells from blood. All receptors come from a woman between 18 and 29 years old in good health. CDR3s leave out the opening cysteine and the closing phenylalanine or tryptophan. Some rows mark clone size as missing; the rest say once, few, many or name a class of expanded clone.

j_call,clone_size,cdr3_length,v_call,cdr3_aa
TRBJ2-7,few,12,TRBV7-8,ASSFWTSSDEQY
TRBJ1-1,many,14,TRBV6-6,ASRAQGGRGNTEAF
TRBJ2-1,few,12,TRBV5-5,ASSLAGRPDEQF
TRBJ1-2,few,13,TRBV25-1,ASSRLEGSNYGYT
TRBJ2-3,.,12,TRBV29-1,SGQRGLGADTQY
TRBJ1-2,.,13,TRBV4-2,ASSQDRGGGWGYT
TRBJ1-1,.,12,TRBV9,ASSPMDIGTEAF
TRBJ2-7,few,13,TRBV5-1,ASSPNQDREYEQY
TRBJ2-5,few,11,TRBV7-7,ASSLGTGETQY
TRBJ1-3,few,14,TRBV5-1,ASSLGGVPSGNTIY
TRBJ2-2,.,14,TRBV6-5,ASSYSPGSPRGELF
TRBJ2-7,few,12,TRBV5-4,ASSRQGGSYEQY
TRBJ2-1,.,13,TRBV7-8,ASSFTGGRLNEQF
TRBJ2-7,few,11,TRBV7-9,ASSQPQGSEQY
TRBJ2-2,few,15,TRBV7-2,ASSLQAGGLDTGELF
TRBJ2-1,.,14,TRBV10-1,ASSAGRLAGVREQF
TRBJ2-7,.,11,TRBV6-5,ASWGGGWYEQY
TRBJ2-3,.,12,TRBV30,AWSGTSGRDTQY
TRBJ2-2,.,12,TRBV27,ASSFFSGTGELF
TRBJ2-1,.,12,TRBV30,AFLQGFSYNEQF
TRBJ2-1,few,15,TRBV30,AWKGTSGAYHYNEQF
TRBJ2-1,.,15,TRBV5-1,ASSLVLQAGGYNEQF
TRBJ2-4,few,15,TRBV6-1,AISESNPGSTKNIQY
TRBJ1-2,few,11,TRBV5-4,ASSLTGGEGYT
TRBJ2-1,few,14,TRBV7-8,ASTKTGLSSYNEQF
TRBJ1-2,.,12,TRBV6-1,ASWTGGNFYGYT
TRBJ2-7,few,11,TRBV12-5,ASGIAGGYEQY
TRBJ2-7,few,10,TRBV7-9,ASSLVRDKQY
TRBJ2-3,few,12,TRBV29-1,SVDGAGEGDTQY
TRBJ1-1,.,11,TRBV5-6,ASSFTGNTEAF
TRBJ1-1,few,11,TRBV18,ASSPAVPTEAF
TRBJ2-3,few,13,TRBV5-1,ASSSRESRTDTQY
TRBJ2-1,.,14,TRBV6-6,ASSYSLLADYNEQF
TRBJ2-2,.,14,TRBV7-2,ASSSGTGGLSGELF
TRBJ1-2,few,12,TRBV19,ASRKTGQDYGYT
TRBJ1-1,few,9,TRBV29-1,SVDNNSEAF
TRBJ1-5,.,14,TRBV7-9,ASSLATGRGNQPQH